The 18 T cell receptor beta chains in this list originate from one sample, sequenced in a study of CD8 T cells in Susac syndrome. Random hexamers served to reverse transcribe roughly 0.5 to 1 ug RNA. TCRdb called the immunoSEQ multiplex PCR reads again in MiXCR, with one record for every CDR3 protein. This table has approximately 150,000 distinct CDR3 sequences, about 95% appearing once. Material: CD4+ T cells from PBMCs. The receptors originated from a human donor with multiple sclerosis.

V gene TRBV5-1 combines with J gene TRBJ2-5; maybe TRBD1 (6 bases). The CDR3 extends over 14 amino acids. Trimming left V 0 bases short and J 9 bases short, with 15 bases between. Germline V CDR1 and CDR2: SGHRS, YFSETQ. The CDR3 nucleotides are TGCGCCAGCAGCTTGGCGGCAGGGGTCGGGTCCCAGTACTTC. It codes for CASSLAAGVGSQYF.

The V and J genes are TRBV6-4 and TRBJ1-2; tentative D call: TRBD1 (6 bases). The V gene's germline CDR1 is MRHNA and CDR2 SNTAGT. This CDR3 is built from 12 residues. The V end lost 0 bases, the J end lost 7 bases, and 6 bases lay between the germline ends. The CDR3: CASSDSGAGYTF. As DNA, the CDR3 is TGTGCCAGCAGTGACTCGGGGGCTGGCTACACCTTC.

The chain is built from TRBV28 and TRBJ2-4; 11 bases fit TRBD1. This CDR3 region has 13 residues. Trimming at V came to 7 bases and at J to 9 bases, leaving 5 bases not matched to a gene. Germline values: CDR1 MDHEN, CDR2 SYDVKM. The CDR3 sequence: CASMEGTGGIQYF. The CDR3 DNA follows: TGTGCCAGCATGGAGGGGACAGGGGGCATTCAGTACTTC.

The chain links TRBV28 to TRBJ2-1; D is unresolved. Germline V gene sequence: CDR1 MDHEN, CDR2 SYDVKM. Trimming took 3 bases from V and 0 from J, leaving 9 bases between them. The CDR3 extends over 15 amino acids. The CDR3 reads CASSFPGSSYNEQFF. Here the CDR3 DNA reads TGTGCCAGCAGTTTCCCCGGAAGCTCCTACAATGAGCAGTTCTTC.

The V call is TRBV6-1, the J call TRBJ2-3; 9 bases agree with TRBD2. This CDR3 has 18 amino acids. In germline, CDR1 is MNHNS, CDR2 SASEGT. After removal of 5 bases from V and 2 bases from J, the junction contained 14 bases not matched to a gene. The CDR3 coding sequence is TGTGCCAGCAGTCCCAATCCTCGGACTAGCGTTACCACAGATACGCAGTATTTT. This translates into CASSPNPRTSVTTDTQYF.

This rearrangement joins TRBV5-1 to TRBJ2-1; 9 nucleotides agree with TRBD1. Germline trimming cut 6 bases from V and 8 bases from J; bases unmatched to any gene: 12. CDR1 and CDR2 (germline): SGHRS, YFSETQ. The CDR3 has 15 amino acids. The DNA for the CDR3 is TGCGCCAGCATACCCTCCGGGACAGGGTGGCATGAGCAGTTCTTC. Its translation is CASIPSGTGWHEQFF.

V is TRBV12-3 or TRBV12-4 and J is TRBJ1-6; 10 bases agree with TRBD1. The CDR3 length is 18 residues. V lost 5 bases to trimming and J lost 14 bases; unmatched junction nucleotides: 21. The DNA of the CDR3 is TGTGCCAGCAGTCTGACCGGGACAGGGGTCCCCCGGATAATTACCCTCCACTTT. Protein: CASSLTGTGVPRIITLHF.

This clonotype showed up just once. The rearrangement joins TRBV20-1 to TRBJ1-6; no reliable D call. V lost 5 bases to trimming and J lost 4 bases, with 21 bases between them. This CDR3 spans 17 amino acids. Germline CDR1 DFQATT, CDR2 SNEGSKA (reference sequence). CDR3 sequence: CSALQQDVRQYNSPLHF. In DNA form, the CDR3 reads TGCAGTGCTCTACAGCAAGACGTTCGACAATATAATTCACCCCTCCACTTT.

The chain carries TRBV3-1 and TRBJ2-1; a weak D match, TRBD1 (6 bases). Germline CDR1 is LGHDT and CDR2 is YNNKEL (reference sequence). The CDR3 covers 13 residues. V lost 3 bases to trimming and J lost 9 bases, with 12 bases between them. The CDR3 DNA follows: TGTGCCAGCAGCCACGTTGGGGGCACTGAGCAGTTCTTC. It specifies CASSHVGGTEQFF.

The chain recombines TRBV12-3 or TRBV12-4 with TRBJ2-1, with D perhaps matching TRBD1 (5 bases). Trimming left V 10 bases short and J 2 bases short, with 12 bases between. The CDR3 runs 13 residues. The CDR3 spells CATKGDTYNEQFF. CDR3 nucleotide sequence: TGTGCCACAAAAGGGGATACCTACAATGAGCAGTTCTTC.

V is TRBV30 and J is TRBJ1-1, with 7 bases fitting TRBD1. V shed 3 bases and J 5 bases; nucleotides not matched to a gene: 12. Germline values: CDR1 GTSNPN, CDR2 SVGIG (reference sequence). This CDR3 region has 15 residues. The CDR3: CAWRTGKLPGTEAFF. CDR3 nucleotides: TGTGCCTGGAGGACAGGGAAGCTTCCTGGGACTGAAGCTTTCTTT.

This chain connects TRBV29-1 to TRBJ1-2; TRBD1 is a possible D gene (6 bases). Germline V gene lookup returns CDR1 SQVTM and CDR2 ANQGSEA. This CDR3 region has 13 residues. Trimming pared 3 bases from V and 4 bases from J, leaving 12 bases between. The CDR3 protein is CSVDGGSVYGYTF. The CDR3 region has the DNA TGCAGCGTTGATGGGGGCAGCGTCTATGGCTACACCTTC.

The chain links TRBV12-3 or TRBV12-4 to TRBJ1-2, with D unresolved. This CDR3 spans 13 amino acids. V shed 2 bases and J shed 3 bases, with 7 bases lying between them. In nucleotides, the CDR3 is TGTGCCAGCAGTTTACTCTTAGACTATGGCTACACCTTC. Translating gives CASSLLLDYGYTF.

The rearrangement joins TRBV28 to TRBJ2-3; 8 nucleotides match TRBD1. The length of the CDR3 is 15 residues. In germline, CDR1 is MDHEN, CDR2 SYDVKM. V was clipped by 6 bases and J by 2 bases; unmatched bases: 7. The CDR3 loop is CASRQGAGNTDTQYF. The CDR3 nucleotides are TGTGCCAGCAGGCAGGGGGCAGGAAACACAGATACGCAGTATTTT.

This rearrangement joins TRBV5-6 to TRBJ2-7, with TRBD2 matching over 10 bases. Germline V gene lookup returns CDR1 SGHDT and CDR2 YYEEEE. Trimming took 1 base from V and 0 from J; bases not matched to a gene: 7. The CDR3 runs 17 residues. The CDR3 protein is CASSLLPGLADSYEQYF. The DNA for the CDR3 is TGTGCCAGCAGCTTGCTACCTGGACTAGCGGACTCCTACGAGCAGTACTTC. Together with reference TRBV5-6 and TRBJ2-7, the CDR3 gives the full variable domain: DAGVTQSPTHLIKTRGQQVTLRCSPKSGHDTVSWYQQALGQGPQFIFQYYEEEERQRGNFPDRFSGHQFPNYSSELNVNALLLGDSALYLCASSLLPGLADSYEQYFGPGTRLTVT.

The V gene is TRBV20-1, the J gene TRBJ1-1, with D unresolved. The CDR3 consists of 13 residues. Germline V gene lookup returns CDR1 DFQATT and CDR2 SNEGSKA (reference sequence). The V gene lost 1 base and the J gene lost 2 bases, with 8 bases spanning the gap. This chain's CDR3 is CSARGNLNTEAFF. In DNA form, the CDR3 reads TGCAGTGCTAGAGGGAACTTAAACACTGAAGCTTTCTTT.

This clonotype appeared a single time. This chain joins TRBV6-2 or TRBV6-3 and TRBJ2-5, with D uncertain. V was trimmed by 7 bases and J by 4 bases, leaving 10 bases between them. The length of the CDR3 is 12 residues. Per germline, CDR1 MNHEY and CDR2 SVGEGT. CDR3 DNA sequence: TGTGCCAGCACACCTTCGTTAGAGACCCAGTACTTC. Translating it yields CASTPSLETQYF.

This chain connects TRBV12-3 or TRBV12-4 to TRBJ2-3, with 12 bases fitting TRBD2. V lost 6 bases, J lost 2 bases, and 12 bases stayed unmatched. The CDR3 totals 18 residues. The CDR3 here is CASSLTSGGRIHTDTQYF. The CDR3 DNA sequence: TGTGCCAGCAGCCTGACTAGCGGGGGCCGGATACACACAGATACGCAGTATTTT.